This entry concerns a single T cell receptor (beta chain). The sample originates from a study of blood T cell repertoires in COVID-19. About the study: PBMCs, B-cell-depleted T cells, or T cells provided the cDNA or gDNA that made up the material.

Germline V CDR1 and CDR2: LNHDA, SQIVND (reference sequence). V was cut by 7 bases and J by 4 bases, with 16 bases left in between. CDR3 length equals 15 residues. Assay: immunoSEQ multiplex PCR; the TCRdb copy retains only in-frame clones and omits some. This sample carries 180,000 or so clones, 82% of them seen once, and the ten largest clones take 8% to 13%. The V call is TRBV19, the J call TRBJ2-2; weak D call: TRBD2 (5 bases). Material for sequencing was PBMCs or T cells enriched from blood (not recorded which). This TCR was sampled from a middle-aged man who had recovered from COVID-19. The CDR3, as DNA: TGTGCCAGTACCGAACCCCCCCGGGGCACCGGGGAGCTGTTTTTT. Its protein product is CASTEPPRGTGELFF.